This T cell receptor beta chain was recovered during a study of vaccination and CD4 T cells after COVID-19. Across the whole study: Post-COVID sampling occurred a median around 97 days after diagnosis (range 35 to 161). Cultures designated as controls were supplied with a CEFX pool, an HIV-1 Nef pool, or no peptide.

As for this clonotype: Its specificity is not known.

Cultured CD4+ T-cell DNA underwent Oncomine TCR Beta short-read sequencing. TCRdb recomputed calls from the PCR reads with MiXCR, one row per CDR3 protein. The profile shows over 10,000 distinct CDR3 sequences, 56% of them singletons. Treatment of the sample: roughly 11-day PBMC culture with coronavirus spike peptide pools or control peptides (ViraFEST assay). Germline assignment: CDR1 MGHDK and CDR2 SYGVNS. The CDR3 sequence is 15 residues long. The V gene end was trimmed by 4 bases and the J gene end by 1 base; junction bases not matched to a gene: 6. Material for sequencing was CD4+ T cells from blood, cultured in vitro. The receptor was isolated from a human donor who had recovered from COVID-19. This chain joins TRBV25-1 and TRBJ2-7; 8 nucleotides match TRBD1. CDR3 bases: TGTGCCAGCAGTGCCTCCGGGACAGGATCCTACGAGCAGTACTTC. Its translation: CASSASGTGSYEQYF.